These 8 T cell receptor beta chains originate from one sample sequenced in a study of molecular identifiers for immune sequencing clone quantification. Using its own MiXCR run on the PCR reads, TCRdb lists one record per CDR3 protein. The sample shows about 54,000 distinct CDR3 sequences, roughly a quarter of them seen only once. The sequencing sample was made of naive CD8+ T cells from blood, with Jurkat cell RNA spiked in. This sample's subset: FACS-sorted CD8+CD4-CCR7+CD45RA+ naive T cells. The receptors were sampled from a human donor in good health. Some libraries in this study had Jurkat cell RNA spiked in.

In its sample, this clonotype was seen many times. The chain links TRBV12-3 or TRBV12-4 to TRBJ2-2; D is possibly TRBD2 (6 bases). The V end lost 7 bases, the J end lost 2 bases, and 17 bases lay between the germline ends. The CDR3 loop spans 16 amino acids. Here the CDR3 reads CASTFGGSANTGELFF. In DNA form, the CDR3 reads TGTGCCAGCACCTTCGGAGGGAGCGCCAACACCGGGGAGCTGTTTTTT.

This clonotype was detected many times. The chain is built from TRBV12-3 or TRBV12-4 and TRBJ2-4; D is tentatively TRBD1 or TRBD2 (7 bases each). The CDR3 totals 17 residues. V lost 6 bases and J 2 bases, leaving 20 bases between the germline ends. For the CDR3, the DNA is TGTGCCAGCAGCCCAGGGGGGGGGGCAGCGCCCAAAAACATTCAGTACTTC. Its translation is CASSPGGGAAPKNIQYF.

This clonotype was seen ten or more times. This sequence joins TRBV6-5 and TRBJ2-3; D gene uncertain. V was trimmed by 0 bases and J by 0 bases, leaving 7 bases between them. Germline V lookup: CDR1 MNHEY, CDR2 SVGAGI. CDR3 length: 15 amino acids. The CDR3 DNA reads TGTGCCAGCAGTTACTCGATGGAAAGCACAGATACGCAGTATTTT. It encodes CASSYSMESTDTQYF.

The count of this clonotype is one. One base away lies a much larger clone, so this may be a sequencing read error. The chain recombines TRBV12-3 or TRBV12-4 with TRBJ2-2, with D perhaps TRBD2 (5 bases). CDR3 size: 19 residues. DNA of the CDR3: TGTGCCAACAGTTACGAACTCCTCGTCGGGGAAGTAAACACCGGGGAGCTGTTTTTT. It codes for CANSYELLVGEVNTGELFF.

Notes on this clonotype: Given a much more abundant clone one base away, this may be a read error. The genes are TRBV29-1 and TRBJ2-1, with 11 bases identical to TRBD2. CDR3 length: 13 residues. CDR1 is SQVTM and CDR2 is ANQGSEA in the germline V gene. The CDR3 bases are TGCAGCGTTGAAAAACTAGCGGGGGATGAGCAGCTCTTC. Protein: CSVEKLAGDEQLF.

A remark on this clonotype: A junction boundary mismatches the germline segment, possibly from a read error. The chain joins TRBV3-1 to TRBJ2-5; 8 bases line up with TRBD2. From germline, CDR1 is LGHDT and CDR2 YNNKEL (reference sequence). The CDR3 length is 14 residues. The DNA of the CDR3 is TGTGCCAGCAGCCAAGATAGCGGGGAAGAGACCCGGTACTTC. It codes for CASSQDSGEETRYF.

About this clonotype: This could be a read error, since a much larger clone is one nucleotide away. The chain recombines TRBV28 with TRBJ2-7; D remains unclear. The CDR3 consists of 11 residues. The V gene's germline CDR1 is MDHEN and CDR2 SYDVKM. CDR3 amino acids: CASCFGDEQYF. In DNA form, the CDR3 reads TGTGCCAGCTGTTTTGGGGACGAGCAGTACTTC.

Notes on this clonotype: A much larger clone lies one base from this, so it may be a read error. The chain links TRBV7-6 to TRBJ2-7, with D unclear. CDR1 is SGHVS, CDR2 FNYEAQ, per germline. V gave up 1 base and J gave up 6 bases, with 7 bases separating them. The CDR3 loop spans 12 amino acids. CDR3 DNA: TGTGCCAGCAGCTTAGTCCCAGGCGAGCAGTACTTC. Its protein product is CASSLVPGEQYF.